This TCR beta chain came from a study of regulatory and conventional T cells in RAG deficiency. General study findings and limits: Omenn CD25-high CD127-low cells may be activated cells, not true Tregs. Omenn patients showed >85% Treg-Tconv overlap and shorter CDR3 lengths.

Regarding this clone: Its target is not known.

Blood CD4+ CD25-low CD127-high conventional T cells supplied the genomic DNA template. Sequenced by immunoSEQ multiplex PCR; TCRdb stores in-frame clones only, minus some. The sample has around 29,000 clones, approximately 96% seen once. There are 14 residues in the CDR3. The V and J ends lost 2 bases and 3 bases, in that order; junction bases with no gene match: 4. Germline CDR1 is MNHEY and CDR2 is SMNVEV (reference sequence). This same sample was also taken into another study, of regulatory T cells. Per that paper: Primers: 52 TRBV forward and 13 TRBJ reverse.

The sample comprised CD25- CD4+ T cells sorted from blood. The receptor's source is a human donor in good health. This chain connects TRBV27 to TRBJ2-7; 7 bases line up with TRBD1. The CDR3 DNA reads TGTGCCAGCAGTTTACGGACAGGTTTCTACGAGCAGTACTTC. Translated, it gives CASSLRTGFYEQYF.